One sample yielded the 4 T cell receptor beta chains listed below, sequenced in a study of human T cells and chemical hapten exposure. TCRdb redid the calling of the RACE reads with MiXCR, one entry per CDR3 protein. In the table there are approximately 97,000 distinct CDR3 sequences, roughly a quarter of which are singletons. Time point noted: patch test 3, about 24 weeks after DPC sensitization. Treatment specified: therapeutic diphenylcyclopropenone sensitization with weekly scalp DPC. The sample was whole blood, taken in connection with sensitization to the hapten diphenylcyclopropenone (DPC). Receptors were obtained from a man aged 35 to 55 with alopecia areata. Some clones in this sample may be carry-over from other donors' samples.

This clonotype was counted between two and nine times. The chain recombines TRBV12-3 or TRBV12-4 with TRBJ2-3, with TRBD2 as a possible D gene (5 bases). V lost 2 bases and J lost 6, with 9 bases in between. The CDR3 extends over 13 amino acids. DNA of the CDR3: TGTGCCAGCAGTTTAAGGAGGAGGGATACGCAGTATTTT. Translating it yields CASSLRRRDTQYF.

The chain recombines TRBV20-1 with TRBJ1-2; D is unresolved. This CDR3 region has 14 residues. Germline V gene data show CDR1 as DFQATT and CDR2 as SNEGSKA (reference sequence). The V and J ends lost 3 bases and 0 bases respectively, with 11 bases between them. The DNA for the CDR3 is TGCAGTGCTAGTATAAGCATTACTAACTATGGCTACACCTTC. Protein sequence: CSASISITNYGYTF.

In its sample, this clonotype was seen a few times. The gene calls are TRBV28 and TRBJ2-5, with D perhaps given as TRBD1 or TRBD2 (5 bases each). Trimming pared 4 bases from V and 1 base from J, leaving 16 bases between. Germline CDR1 is MDHEN and CDR2 is SYDVKM. This CDR3 region has 16 residues. The DNA for the CDR3 is TGTGCCAGCAGTTCGGGACCTACAAGCCCCCAAGAGACCCAGTACTTC. Protein sequence: CASSSGPTSPQETQYF.

This clonotype was seen only a few times. V and J are TRBV20-1 and TRBJ2-7, with D maybe TRBD1 (5 bases). This CDR3 has 14 amino acids. Germline values: CDR1 DFQATT, CDR2 SNEGSKA (reference sequence). Trimming left V 0 bases short and J 2 bases short, with 11 bases between. CDR3: CSARDSRVTYEQYF. The CDR3 DNA is TGCAGTGCTAGAGATAGCAGGGTGACCTACGAGCAGTACTTC.